This T cell receptor beta chain was captured by sequencing in a study of T cells after yellow fever vaccination. Study-level results: From the bulk population, abundant clonotypes could contaminate and appear within FACS-sorted repertoires. It was a small share of clonotypes that appeared in both CD4 and CD8 compartments.

The length of the CDR3 is 13 residues. Trimming took off 5 bases at V and 5 bases at J, with 12 bases between the two ends. 5'RACE template switching added a universal primer site and UMIs to TCR cDNA. Each CDR3 protein is one row after TCRdb ran MiXCR on the 5' RACE reads. The sample lists over 120,000 distinct CDR3 sequences; under 7% were seen once. This clonotype came up a few times. The antigen is not known. The receptor was derived from a young man who received the YFV17D yellow fever vaccine. Sequencing used CD4+ T cells sorted from PBMCs, obtained 10 days after the yellow fever booster vaccination. The chain has TRBV12-3 or TRBV12-4 and TRBJ2-5; D remains unclear. The CDR3 nucleotides are TGTGCCAGCAGTACCTCTAAAGTTGAGACCCAGTACTTC. Translated: CASSTSKVETQYF.